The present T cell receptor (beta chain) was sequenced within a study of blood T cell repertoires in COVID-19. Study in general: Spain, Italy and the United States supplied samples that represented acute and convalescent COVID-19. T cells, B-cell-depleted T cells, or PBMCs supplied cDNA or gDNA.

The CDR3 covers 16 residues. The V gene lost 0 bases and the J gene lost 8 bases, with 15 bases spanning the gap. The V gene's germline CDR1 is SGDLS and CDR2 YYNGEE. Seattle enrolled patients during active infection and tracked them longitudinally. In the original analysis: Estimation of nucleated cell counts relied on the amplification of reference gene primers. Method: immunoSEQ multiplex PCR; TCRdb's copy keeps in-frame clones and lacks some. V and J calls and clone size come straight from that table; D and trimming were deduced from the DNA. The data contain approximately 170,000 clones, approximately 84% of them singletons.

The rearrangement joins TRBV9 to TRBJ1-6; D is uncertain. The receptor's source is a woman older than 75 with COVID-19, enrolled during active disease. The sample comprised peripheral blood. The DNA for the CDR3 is TGTGCCAGCAGCGTAGGTTCCCGGGGTCGGGATTCACCCCTCCACTTT. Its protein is CASSVGSRGRDSPLHF.